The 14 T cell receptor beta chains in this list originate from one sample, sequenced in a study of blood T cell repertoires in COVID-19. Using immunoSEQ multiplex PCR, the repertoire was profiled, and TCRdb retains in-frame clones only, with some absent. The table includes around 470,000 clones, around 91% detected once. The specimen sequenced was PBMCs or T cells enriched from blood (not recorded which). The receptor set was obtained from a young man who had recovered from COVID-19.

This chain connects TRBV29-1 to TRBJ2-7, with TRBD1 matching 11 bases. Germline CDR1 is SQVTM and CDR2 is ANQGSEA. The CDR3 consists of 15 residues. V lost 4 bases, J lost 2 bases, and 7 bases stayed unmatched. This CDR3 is CSVAYGTGGTYEQYF. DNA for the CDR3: TGCAGCGTTGCTTATGGGACAGGGGGGACCTACGAGCAGTACTTC.

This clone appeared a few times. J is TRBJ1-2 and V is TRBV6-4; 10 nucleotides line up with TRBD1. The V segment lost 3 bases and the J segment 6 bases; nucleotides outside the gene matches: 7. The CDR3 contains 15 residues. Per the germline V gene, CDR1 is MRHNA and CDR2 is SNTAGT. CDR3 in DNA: TGTGCCAGCAGTGAGTCCGGACAGGGGGTTAATGGCTACACCTTC. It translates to CASSESGQGVNGYTF.

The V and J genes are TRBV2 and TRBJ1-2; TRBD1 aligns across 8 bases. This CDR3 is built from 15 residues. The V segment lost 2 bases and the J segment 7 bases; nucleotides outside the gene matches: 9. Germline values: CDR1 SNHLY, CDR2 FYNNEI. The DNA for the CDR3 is TGTGCCAGCAGTGAACGATCAGGGGGCAGCGGTGGCTACACCTTC. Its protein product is CASSERSGGSGGYTF.

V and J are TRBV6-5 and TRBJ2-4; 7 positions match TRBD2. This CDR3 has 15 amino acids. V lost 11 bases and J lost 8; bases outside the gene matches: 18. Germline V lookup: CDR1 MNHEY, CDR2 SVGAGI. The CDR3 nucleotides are TGTGCCGGCGTTTGCGGGGGAGCGGGCTTTTACATTCAGTACTTC. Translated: CAGVCGGAGFYIQYF.

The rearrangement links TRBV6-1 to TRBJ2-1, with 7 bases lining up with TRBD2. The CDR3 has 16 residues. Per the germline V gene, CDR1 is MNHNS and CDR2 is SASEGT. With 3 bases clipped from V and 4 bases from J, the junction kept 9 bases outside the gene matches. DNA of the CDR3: TGTGCCAGCAGTGACATCTCGCGGGAGTTTTACAATGAGCAGTTCTTC. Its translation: CASSDISREFYNEQFF.

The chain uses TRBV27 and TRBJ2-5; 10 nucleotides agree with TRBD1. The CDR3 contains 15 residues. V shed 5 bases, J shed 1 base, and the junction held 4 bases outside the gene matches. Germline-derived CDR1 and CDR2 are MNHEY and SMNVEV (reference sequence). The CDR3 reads CASSRQGALQETQYF. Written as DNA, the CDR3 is TGTGCCAGCAGTCGACAGGGGGCCCTCCAAGAGACCCAGTACTTC.

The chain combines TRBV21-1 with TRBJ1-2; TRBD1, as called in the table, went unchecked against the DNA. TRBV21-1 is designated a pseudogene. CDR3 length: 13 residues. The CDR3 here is CATRTGSTKGYTF. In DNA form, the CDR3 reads TGCGCTACCCGGACAGGCTCTACTAAAGGCTACACCTTC.

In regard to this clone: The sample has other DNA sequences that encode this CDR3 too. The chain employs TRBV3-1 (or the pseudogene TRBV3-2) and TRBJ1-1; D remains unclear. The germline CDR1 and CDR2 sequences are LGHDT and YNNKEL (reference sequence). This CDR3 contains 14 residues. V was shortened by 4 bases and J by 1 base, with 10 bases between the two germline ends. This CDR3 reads CASSLSTGNTEAFF. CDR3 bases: TGTGCCAGCAGCCTTTCCACGGGGAACACTGAAGCTTTCTTT.

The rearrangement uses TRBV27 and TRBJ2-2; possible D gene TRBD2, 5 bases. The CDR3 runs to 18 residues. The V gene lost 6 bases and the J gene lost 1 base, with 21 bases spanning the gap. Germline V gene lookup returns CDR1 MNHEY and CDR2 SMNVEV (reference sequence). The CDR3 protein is CASSLRGRAEKNTGELFF. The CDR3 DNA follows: TGTGCCAGCAGCCTCCGGGGAAGAGCGGAGAAGAACACCGGGGAGCTGTTTTTT.

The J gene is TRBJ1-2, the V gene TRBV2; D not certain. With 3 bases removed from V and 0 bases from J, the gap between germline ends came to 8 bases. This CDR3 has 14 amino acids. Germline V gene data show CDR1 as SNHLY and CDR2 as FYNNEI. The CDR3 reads CASSEGSPNYGYTF. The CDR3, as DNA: TGTGCCAGCAGTGAGGGCTCCCCTAACTATGGCTACACCTTC. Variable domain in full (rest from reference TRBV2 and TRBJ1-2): EPEVTQTPSHQVTQMGQEVILRCVPISNHLYFYWYRQILGQKVEFLVSFYNNEISEKSEIFDDQFSVERPDGSNFTLKIRSTKLEDSAMYFCASSEGSPNYGYTFGSGTRLTVV.

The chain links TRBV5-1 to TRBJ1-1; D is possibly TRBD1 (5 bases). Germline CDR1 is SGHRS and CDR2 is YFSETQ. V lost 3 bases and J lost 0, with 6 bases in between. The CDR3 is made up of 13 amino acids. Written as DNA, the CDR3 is TGCGCCAGCAGCTCCAGGGTGAACACTGAAGCTTTCTTT. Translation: CASSSRVNTEAFF.

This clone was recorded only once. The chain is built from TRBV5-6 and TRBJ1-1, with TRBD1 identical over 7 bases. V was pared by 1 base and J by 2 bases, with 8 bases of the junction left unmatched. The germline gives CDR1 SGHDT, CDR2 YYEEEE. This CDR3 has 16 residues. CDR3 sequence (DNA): TGTGCCAGCAGCTTGCCGGGTCAGGGGGGAAACACTGAAGCTTTCTTT. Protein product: CASSLPGQGGNTEAFF.

CDR3 sequence reads: CASSLGTSGRANEQFF. The CDR3 DNA sequence: TGTGCCAGCAGCTTAGGGACTAGCGGGAGAGCGAATGAGCAGTTCTTC. The chain uses TRBV7-2 and TRBJ2-1; 13 bases are shared with TRBD2. J lost 7 bases, V lost 1 base, and 4 bases had no gene match. Looked up from germline, CDR1 is SGHTA and CDR2 is FQGNSA. The CDR3 covers 16 residues.

CDR3 sequence: CASGLNIQPQHF. CDR3 DNA sequence: TGTGCTAGTGGTTTGAACATTCAGCCCCAGCATTTT. V usage is TRBV12-5 and J usage is TRBJ1-5; D call uncertain. In germline, CDR1 is LGHNT, CDR2 FRNRAP. V was trimmed by 2 bases and J by 6 bases, leaving 5 bases between them. The CDR3 contains 12 residues.